This is a list of T cell receptor beta chains from one sample in a study of Graves' ophthalmopathy and Graves' hyperthyroidism. MiXCR, run by TCRdb on the multiplex PCR reads, gives a single entry per CDR3 protein. The table shows approximately 380,000 distinct CDR3 sequences, with around 20% occurring only once. Sequencing was performed on peripheral blood. These receptors all stem from a woman younger than 30 with stable Graves' hyperthyroidism. Both conserved end residues are part of each CDR3. Each record gives: D gene, J gene, V gene, clone size, CDR3 DNA, CDR3 protein. The D gene is left open where the match is weak. Where a row states a size, it is once, few, many or the class of an expanded clone; other rows omit it.

>.|TRBJ2-5|TRBV20-1|many
TGCAGTGCTATAGAAGAGACCCAGTACTTC
CSAIEETQYF
>TRBD1|TRBJ2-4|TRBV25-1|many
TGTGCCAGCAGTGGGACAGGGGAGGGCAAAAACATTCAGTACTTC
CASSGTGEGKNIQYF
>TRBD2|TRBJ2-7|TRBV7-2|many
TGTGCCAGCAGCCCCGCCGGACTAGCGGGAGCCTACGAGCAGTACTTC
CASSPAGLAGAYEQYF
>TRBD2|TRBJ2-7|TRBV11-2|many
TGTGCCAGCAGCTTGCGGGAGAGCGCCTACGAGCAGTACTTC
CASSLRESAYEQYF
>.|TRBJ2-5|TRBV5-1|many
TGCGCCAGCAGCTCGGACTTCGACGAATCAGGGACCCAGTACTTC
CASSSDFDESGTQYF
>TRBD2|TRBJ2-2|TRBV12-3/TRBV12-4|many
TGTGCCAGCAGTTTTGGGCTAGCGGGAGCCGGGGAGCTGTTTTTT
CASSFGLAGAGELFF
>TRBD1|TRBJ1-1|TRBV30|many
TGTGCCTGGATTAGGGGGCGTAATGAAGCTTTCTTT
CAWIRGRNEAFF
>TRBD2|TRBJ2-4|TRBV6-1|many
TGTGCCAGCAGTGAAGAGCGGGAAGACATTCAGTACTTC
CASSEEREDIQYF
>.|TRBJ1-2|TRBV28|many
TGTGCCAGCACCCTGACAGGCGTTAACTATGGCTACACCTTC
CASTLTGVNYGYTF
>TRBD1|TRBJ1-2|TRBV24-1|many
TGTGCCACCAGCGACGGGACAGCCTATGGCTACACCTTC
CATSDGTAYGYTF
>.|TRBJ2-7|TRBV4-1|many
TGCGCCAGCAGCCAAGAAATACGTGGGTTAAGGTACGAGCAGTACTTC
CASSQEIRGLRYEQYF
>TRBD1|TRBJ1-1|TRBV6-1|many
TGTGCCAGCAATACATACTTACAGGGGATGAACACTGAAGCTTTCTTT
CASNTYLQGMNTEAFF
>.|TRBJ2-3|TRBV6-1|few
TGTGCCAGCAGTAATAGACACACAGATACGCAGTATTTT
CASSNRHTDTQYF
>TRBD1|TRBJ1-1|TRBV9|many
TGTGCCAGCAGCGGCATAATACAGGGGGCGGACACTGAAGCTTTCTTT
CASSGIIQGADTEAFF
>.|TRBJ2-2|TRBV2|many
TGTGCCAGCAGCGCCAGGGTCACCGGGGAGCTGTTTTTT
CASSARVTGELFF
>.|TRBJ1-2|TRBV19|many
TGTGCCAGTACCACGTCCGGTGTAAGGTTGGACTATGGCTACACCTTC
CASTTSGVRLDYGYTF
>.|TRBJ1-1|TRBV12-3/TRBV12-4|many
TGTGCCAGCAGTTTGAAGGTTGAAGCTTTCTTT
CASSLKVEAFF
>TRBD2|TRBJ2-7|TRBV6-5|many
TGTGCCAGCAGTTATAGCGGGAGAAGTTTCTACGAGCAGTACTTC
CASSYSGRSFYEQYF
>.|TRBJ2-7|TRBV20-1|many
TGCAGTGCTAGAGATCCTCGGCGGGCCTCCTACGAGCAGTACTTC
CSARDPRRASYEQYF
>.|TRBJ2-2|TRBV6-5|many
TGTGCCAGCAGTTACTCGAGAGGGAAGGGTGCCGGGGAGCTGTTTTTT
CASSYSRGKGAGELFF
>.|TRBJ1-1|TRBV6-1|many
TGTGCCAGCAGGCGAGGGAACCTGAACACTGAAGCTTTCTTT
CASRRGNLNTEAFF
>TRBD1|TRBJ1-3|TRBV15|many
TGTGCCACCGCCGGGACAGGGCGGGGAAACACCATATATTTT
CATAGTGRGNTIYF
>.|TRBJ1-1|TRBV20-1|many
TGCAGTGCGCCACAGAACACTGAAGCTTTCTTT
CSAPQNTEAFF
>TRBD2|TRBJ2-7|TRBV29-1|many
TGCAGCGTTGAAAAGACTAGCCCCTACGAGCAGTACTTC
CSVEKTSPYEQYF
>.|TRBJ2-5|TRBV11-1|many
TGTGCCAGCAGCTTATTTTCCAGCGGGACCCAGTACTTC
CASSLFSSGTQYF
>.|TRBJ2-5|TRBV7-9|many
TGTGCCAGCAGCTTTGGTGGGAGTGGAGAGACCCAGTACTTC
CASSFGGSGETQYF
>.|TRBJ1-1|TRBV5-1|many
TGCGCCAGCAGCTTTGTTCAGAACACTGAAGCTTTCTTT
CASSFVQNTEAFF
>.|TRBJ2-6|TRBV6-1|.
TGTGCCAGCAGGATTTCATGGGGGGCGCTTGGGGCCAACGTCCTGACTTTC
CASRISWGALGANVLTF
>.|TRBJ2-7|TRBV28|many
TGTGCCAGCAGTTTAATCGGCCTGGGACTGAACTACGAGCAGTACTTC
CASSLIGLGLNYEQYF
>.|TRBJ2-7|TRBV7-2|.
TGTGCCAGCAGCCCGATGGGGCCCATCTACGAGCAGTACTTC
CASSPMGPIYEQYF
>TRBD1|TRBJ1-5|TRBV20-1|many
TGCAGTGCTAGAGACCGACAGGGGTTCAATCAGCCCCAGCATTTT
CSARDRQGFNQPQHF
>.|TRBJ1-5|TRBV6-5|few
TGTGCCAGCAGTTACTCGATTAACGGGAGGAGTCAGCCCCAGCATTTT
CASSYSINGRSQPQHF
>.|TRBJ1-1|TRBV5-1|many
TGCGCCAGCAGCGACCTCAGGGGGAACACTGAAGCTTTCTTT
CASSDLRGNTEAFF
>.|TRBJ2-7|TRBV11-2|many
TGTGCCAGCAGCTCCCAGGGATTCGAGCAGTACTTC
CASSSQGFEQYF
>TRBD1|TRBJ2-7|TRBV7-9|many
TGTGCCAGCAGCTCTAGAAGGGGGCAGTCCTACGAGCAGTACTTC
CASSSRRGQSYEQYF
>.|TRBJ1-1|TRBV10-2|.
TGCGCCAGCAGGGTCGGGGACACTGAAGCTTTCTTT
CASRVGDTEAFF
>TRBD1|TRBJ1-5|TRBV19|few
TGTGCCAGTAGTATAGACCGGACAGGTGGTTATCAGCCCCAGCATTTT
CASSIDRTGGYQPQHF
>.|TRBJ1-1|TRBV6-1|.
TGTGCCAGCAGTACACTGGTAATGAACACTGAAGCTTTCTTT
CASSTLVMNTEAFF
>.|TRBJ2-7|TRBV28|.
TGTGCCAGCAGCCCTTTCGGGAGTAGTTACGAGCAGTACTTC
CASSPFGSSYEQYF
>TRBD1|TRBJ1-1|TRBV9|few
TGTGCCAGCAGCCACGGGGACAGGGGATGGATTAACACTGAAGCTTTCTTT
CASSHGDRGWINTEAFF